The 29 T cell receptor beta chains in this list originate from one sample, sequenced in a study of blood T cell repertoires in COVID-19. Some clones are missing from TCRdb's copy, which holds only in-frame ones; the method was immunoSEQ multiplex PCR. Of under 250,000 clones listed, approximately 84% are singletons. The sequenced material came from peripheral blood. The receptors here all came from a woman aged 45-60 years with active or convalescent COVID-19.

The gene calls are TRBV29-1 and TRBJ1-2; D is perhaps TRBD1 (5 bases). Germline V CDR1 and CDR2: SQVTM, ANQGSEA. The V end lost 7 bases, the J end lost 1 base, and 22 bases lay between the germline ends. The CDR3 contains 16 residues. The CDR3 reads CSAQGPRAGVNYGYTF. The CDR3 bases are TGCAGCGCCCAGGGCCCAAGGGCTGGGGTTAACTATGGCTACACCTTC.

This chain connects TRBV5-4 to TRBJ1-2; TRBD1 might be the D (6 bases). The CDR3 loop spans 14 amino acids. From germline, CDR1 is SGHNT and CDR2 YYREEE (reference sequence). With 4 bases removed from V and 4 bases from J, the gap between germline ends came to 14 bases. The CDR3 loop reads CASSPRGGPYGYTF. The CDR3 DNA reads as TGTGCCAGCAGCCCGAGGGGGGGCCCCTATGGCTACACCTTC.

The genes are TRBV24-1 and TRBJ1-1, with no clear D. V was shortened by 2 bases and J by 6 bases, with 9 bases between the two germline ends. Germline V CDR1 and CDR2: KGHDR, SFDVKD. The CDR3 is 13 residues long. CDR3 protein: CATSDSGRPEAFF. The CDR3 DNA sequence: TGTGCCACCAGTGATTCTGGCAGGCCTGAAGCTTTCTTT.

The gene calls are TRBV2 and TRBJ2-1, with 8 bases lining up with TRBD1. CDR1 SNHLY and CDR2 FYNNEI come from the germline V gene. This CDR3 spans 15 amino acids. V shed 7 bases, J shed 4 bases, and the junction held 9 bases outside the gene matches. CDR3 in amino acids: CASIRGQARYNEQFF. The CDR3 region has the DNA TGTGCCAGCATCAGGGGACAGGCCCGATACAATGAGCAGTTCTTC.

The CDR3 reads CASSLQLEGHVLTF. CDR3 DNA sequence: TGTGCCAGCAGCTTGCAGTTAGAGGGTCACGTCCTGACTTTC. This rearrangement joins TRBV5-5 to TRBJ2-6; D might be TRBD2 (5 bases). The CDR3 length is 14 residues. Germline assignment: CDR1 SGHKS and CDR2 YYEKEE (reference sequence). Trimming left V 1 base short and J 11 bases short, with 13 bases between.

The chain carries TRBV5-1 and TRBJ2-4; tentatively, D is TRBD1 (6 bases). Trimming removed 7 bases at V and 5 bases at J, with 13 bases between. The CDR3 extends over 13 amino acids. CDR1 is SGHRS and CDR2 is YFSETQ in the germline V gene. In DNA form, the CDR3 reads TGCGCCAGCTCAACAGGGTCCCAAAACATTCAGTACTTC. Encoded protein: CASSTGSQNIQYF. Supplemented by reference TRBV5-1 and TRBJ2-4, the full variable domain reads KAGVTQTPRYLIKTRGQQVTLSCSPISGHRSVSWYQQTPGQGLQFLFEYFSETQRNKGNFPGRFSGRQFSNSRSEMNVSTLELGDSALYLCASSTGSQNIQYFGAGTRLSVL.

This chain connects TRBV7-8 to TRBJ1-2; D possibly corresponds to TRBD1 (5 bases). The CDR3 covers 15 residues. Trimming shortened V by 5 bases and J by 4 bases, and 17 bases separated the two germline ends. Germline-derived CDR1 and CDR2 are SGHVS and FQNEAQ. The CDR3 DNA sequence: TGTGCCAGCAGCCGGTCTCTCCCAGGGCCCTATGGCTACACCTTC. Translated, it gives CASSRSLPGPYGYTF.

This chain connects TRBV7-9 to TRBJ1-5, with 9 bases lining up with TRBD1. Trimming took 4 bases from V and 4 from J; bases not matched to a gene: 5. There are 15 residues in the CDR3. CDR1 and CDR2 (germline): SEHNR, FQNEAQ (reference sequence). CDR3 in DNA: TGTGCCAGCAGCTCACCGGGACAGGGAAATCAGCCCCAGCATTTT. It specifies CASSSPGQGNQPQHF. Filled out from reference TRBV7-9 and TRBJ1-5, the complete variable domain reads DTGVSQNPRHKITKRGQNVTFRCDPISEHNRLYWYRQTLGQGPEFLTYFQNEAQLEKSRLLSDRFSAERPKGSFSTLEIQRTEQGDSAMYLCASSSPGQGNQPQHFGDGTRLSIL.

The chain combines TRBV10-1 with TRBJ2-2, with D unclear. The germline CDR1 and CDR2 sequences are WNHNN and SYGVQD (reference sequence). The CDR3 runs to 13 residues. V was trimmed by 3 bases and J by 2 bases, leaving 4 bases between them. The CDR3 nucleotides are TGCGCCAGCAGTGAACTTAACACCGGGGAGCTGTTTTTT. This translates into CASSELNTGELFF.

The DNA of the CDR3 is TGTGCCAGCAGTTCTCCGGGACAGACATACAATGAGCAGTTCTTC. Translated: CASSSPGQTYNEQFF. The chain couples TRBV28 to TRBJ2-1, with 7 nucleotides matching TRBD1. V gave up 4 bases and J gave up 4 bases; unmatched junction bases: 7. The CDR3 is made up of 15 amino acids. CDR1 is MDHEN, CDR2 SYDVKM, per germline.

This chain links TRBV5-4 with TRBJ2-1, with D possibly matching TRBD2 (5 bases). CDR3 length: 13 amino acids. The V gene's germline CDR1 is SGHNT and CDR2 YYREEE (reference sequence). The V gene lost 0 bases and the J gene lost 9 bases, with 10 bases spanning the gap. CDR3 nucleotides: TGTGCCAGCAGCTTGGGGGGAGAAGTTGAGCAGTTCTTC. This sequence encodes CASSLGGEVEQFF.

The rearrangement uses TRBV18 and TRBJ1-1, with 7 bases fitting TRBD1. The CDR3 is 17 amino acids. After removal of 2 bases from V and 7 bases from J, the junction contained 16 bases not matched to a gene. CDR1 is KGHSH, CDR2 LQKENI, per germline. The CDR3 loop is CASSPRRVARGRDEAFF. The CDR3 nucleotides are TGTGCCAGCTCACCAAGGAGAGTCGCTAGGGGGCGTGATGAAGCTTTCTTT.

The CDR3 DNA sequence: TGTGCCAGCAGCTGGCGGGGGGGACCCAATCAGCCCCAGCATTTT. As protein: CASSWRGGPNQPQHF. The chain is built from TRBV6-5 and TRBJ1-5; D may be TRBD1 (5 bases). The length of the CDR3 is 15 residues. CDR1 and CDR2 (germline): MNHEY, SVGAGI. V was pared by 6 bases and J by 3 bases, with 15 bases between.

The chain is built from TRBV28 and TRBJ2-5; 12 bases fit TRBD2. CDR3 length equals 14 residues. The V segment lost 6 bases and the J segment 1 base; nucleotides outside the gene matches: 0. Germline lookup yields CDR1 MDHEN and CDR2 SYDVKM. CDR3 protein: CASRTSGSQETQYF. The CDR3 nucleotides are TGTGCCAGCAGGACTAGCGGGAGCCAAGAGACCCAGTACTTC.

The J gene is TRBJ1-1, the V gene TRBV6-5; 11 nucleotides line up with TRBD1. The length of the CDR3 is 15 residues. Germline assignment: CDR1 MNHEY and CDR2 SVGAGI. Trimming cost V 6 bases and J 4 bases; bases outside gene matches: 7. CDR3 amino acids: CASRRTGTGGTEAFF. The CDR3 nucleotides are TGTGCCAGCAGACGTACCGGGACAGGGGGCACTGAAGCTTTCTTT.

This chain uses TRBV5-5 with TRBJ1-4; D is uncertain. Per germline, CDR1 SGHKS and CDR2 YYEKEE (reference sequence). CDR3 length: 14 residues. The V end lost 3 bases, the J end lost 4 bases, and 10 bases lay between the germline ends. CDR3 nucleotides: TGTGCCAGCAGCTCGGGAGTAGGTAATGAAAAACTGTTTTTT. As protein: CASSSGVGNEKLFF.

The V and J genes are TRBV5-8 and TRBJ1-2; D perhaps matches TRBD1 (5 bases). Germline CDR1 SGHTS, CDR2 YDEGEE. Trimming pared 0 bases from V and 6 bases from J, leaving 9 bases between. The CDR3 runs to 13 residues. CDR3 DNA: TGTGCCAGCAGCTTGGCAGGGCTGAATGGCTACACCTTC. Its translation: CASSLAGLNGYTF.

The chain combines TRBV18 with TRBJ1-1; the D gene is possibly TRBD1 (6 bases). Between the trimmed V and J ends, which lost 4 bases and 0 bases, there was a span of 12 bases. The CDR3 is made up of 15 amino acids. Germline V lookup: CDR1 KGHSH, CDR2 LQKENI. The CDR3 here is CASSRQDNMNTEAFF. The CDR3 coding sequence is TGTGCCAGCTCACGACAGGATAACATGAACACTGAAGCTTTCTTT.

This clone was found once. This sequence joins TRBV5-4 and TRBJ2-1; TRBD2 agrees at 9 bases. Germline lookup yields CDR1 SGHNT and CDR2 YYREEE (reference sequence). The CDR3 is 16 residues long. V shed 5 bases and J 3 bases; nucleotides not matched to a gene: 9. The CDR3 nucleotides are TGTGCCAGCAGGTTAAGGGCGGGGGGGCTCTACAATGAGCAGTTCTTC. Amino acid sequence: CASRLRAGGLYNEQFF.

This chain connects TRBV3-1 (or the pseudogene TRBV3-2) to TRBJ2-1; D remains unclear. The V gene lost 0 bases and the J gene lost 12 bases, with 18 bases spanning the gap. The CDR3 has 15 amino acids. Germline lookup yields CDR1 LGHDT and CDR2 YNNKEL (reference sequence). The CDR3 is CASSQDIRRSGRQFF. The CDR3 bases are TGTGCCAGCAGCCAAGACATTAGGCGGAGTGGCAGGCAGTTCTTC.

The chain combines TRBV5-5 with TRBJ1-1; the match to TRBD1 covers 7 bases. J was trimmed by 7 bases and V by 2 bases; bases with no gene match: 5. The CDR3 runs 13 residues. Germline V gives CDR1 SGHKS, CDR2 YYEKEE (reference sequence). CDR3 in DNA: TGTGCCAGCAGCTTTCGGACAGGCAGTGAAGCTTTCTTT. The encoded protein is CASSFRTGSEAFF.

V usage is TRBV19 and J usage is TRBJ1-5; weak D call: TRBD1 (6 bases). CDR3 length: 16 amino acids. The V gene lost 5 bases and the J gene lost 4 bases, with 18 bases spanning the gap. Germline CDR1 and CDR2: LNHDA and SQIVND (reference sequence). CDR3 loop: CASSPQQGVSNQPQHF. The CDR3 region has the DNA TGTGCCAGTAGTCCCCAACAGGGAGTTTCAAATCAGCCCCAGCATTTT.

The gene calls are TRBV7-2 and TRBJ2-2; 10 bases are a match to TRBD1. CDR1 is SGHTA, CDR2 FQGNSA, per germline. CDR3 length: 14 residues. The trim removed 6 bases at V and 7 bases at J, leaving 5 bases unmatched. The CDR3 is CASRTGGYFGELFF. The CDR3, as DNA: TGTGCCAGCAGGACAGGGGGCTATTTCGGGGAGCTGTTTTTT.

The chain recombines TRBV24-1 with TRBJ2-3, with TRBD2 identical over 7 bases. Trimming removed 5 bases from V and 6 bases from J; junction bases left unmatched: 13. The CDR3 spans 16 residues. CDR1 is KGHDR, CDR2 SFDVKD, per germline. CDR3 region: CATSGHWGGSSDTQYF. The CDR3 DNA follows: TGTGCCACCAGTGGTCATTGGGGGGGGAGTTCGGATACGCAGTATTTT.

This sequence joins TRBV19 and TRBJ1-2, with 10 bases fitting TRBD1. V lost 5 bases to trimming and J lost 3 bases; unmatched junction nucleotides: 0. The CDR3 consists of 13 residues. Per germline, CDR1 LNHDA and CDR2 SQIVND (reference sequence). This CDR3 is CASSGQGDYGYTF. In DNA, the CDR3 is TGTGCCAGTAGTGGACAGGGGGACTATGGCTACACCTTC.

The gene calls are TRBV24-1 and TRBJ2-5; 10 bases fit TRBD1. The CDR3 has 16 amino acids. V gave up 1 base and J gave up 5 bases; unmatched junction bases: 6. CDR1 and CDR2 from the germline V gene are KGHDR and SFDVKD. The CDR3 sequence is CATSDFRTGGFETQYF. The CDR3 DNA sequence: TGTGCCACCAGTGATTTTCGGACAGGGGGGTTTGAGACCCAGTACTTC.

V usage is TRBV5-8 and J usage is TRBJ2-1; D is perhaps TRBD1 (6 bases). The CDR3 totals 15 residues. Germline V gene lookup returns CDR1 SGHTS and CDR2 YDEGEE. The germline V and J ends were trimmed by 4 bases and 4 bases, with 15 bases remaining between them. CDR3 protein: CASSLQDSRYNEQFF. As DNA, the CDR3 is TGTGCCAGCAGCCTCCAGGACAGCAGGTACAATGAGCAGTTCTTC.

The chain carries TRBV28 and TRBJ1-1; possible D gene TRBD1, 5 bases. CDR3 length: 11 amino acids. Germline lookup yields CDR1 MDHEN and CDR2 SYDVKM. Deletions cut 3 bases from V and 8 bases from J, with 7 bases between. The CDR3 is CASSFRTEAFF. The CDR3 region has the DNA TGTGCCAGCAGTTTTCGGACAGAAGCTTTCTTT.

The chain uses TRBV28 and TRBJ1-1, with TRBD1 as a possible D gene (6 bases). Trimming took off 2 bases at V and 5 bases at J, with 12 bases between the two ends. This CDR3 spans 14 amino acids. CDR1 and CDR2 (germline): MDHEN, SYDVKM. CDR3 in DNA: TGTGCCAGCAGTTTAACAGGGAAAAAAACTGAAGCTTTCTTT. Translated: CASSLTGKKTEAFF.